This T cell receptor (beta chain) was sequenced in a study of T cell responses to AZD1222 COVID-19 vaccine. Study-level points and caveats: CD4 TCRs covered the whole spike, strongest at regions 160-218 and 743-854.

The V segment lost 4 bases and the J segment 2 bases; nucleotides outside the gene matches: 12. CDR3 length: 16 residues. Looked up from germline, CDR1 is SGDLS and CDR2 is YYNGEE. A word on this clone: Its matching antigen is unknown.

The data were produced by immunoSEQ multiplex PCR, yet TCRdb's version contains in-frame clones alone and is incomplete. Of around 110,000 clones in the sample, roughly nine tenths were seen once. This TCR came from an adult in good health. This chain connects TRBV9 to TRBJ2-7, with TRBD1 matching over 7 bases. The sample consisted of peripheral blood, taken on day 0 of AZD1222 vaccination. CDR3 region: CASSLNSFGTAYEQYF. The CDR3, as DNA: TGTGCCAGCAGCCTCAACTCATTCGGGACAGCCTACGAGCAGTACTTC.